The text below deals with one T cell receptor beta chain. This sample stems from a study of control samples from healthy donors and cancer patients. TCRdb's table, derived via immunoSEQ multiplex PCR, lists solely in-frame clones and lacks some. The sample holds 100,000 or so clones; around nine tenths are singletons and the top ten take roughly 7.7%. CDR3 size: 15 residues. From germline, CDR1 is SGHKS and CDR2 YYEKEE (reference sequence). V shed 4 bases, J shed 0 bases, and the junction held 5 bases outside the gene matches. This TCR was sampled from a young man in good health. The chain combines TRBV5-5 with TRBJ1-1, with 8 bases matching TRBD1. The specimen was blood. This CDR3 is CASSDGTGMNTEAFF. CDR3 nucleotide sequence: TGTGCCAGCAGCGATGGGACAGGCATGAACACTGAAGCTTTCTTT.